The 25 T cell receptor beta chains presented below share a single source sample, sequenced in a study of CD8 T cells in Susac syndrome. With random hexamers, reverse transcription was performed on about 0.5 to 1 ug of RNA. TCRdb re-analysed the immunoSEQ multiplex PCR reads in MiXCR, keeping a single row per CDR3 protein. The sample records over 80,000 distinct CDR3 sequences, about 94% being singletons. The material sequenced was CD8+ T cells from PBMCs. The receptors were gathered from a human donor with Susac syndrome.

The V and J genes are TRBV6-2 or TRBV6-3 and TRBJ2-7; either TRBD1 or TRBD2 may supply D (5 bases each). This CDR3 contains 14 residues. Germline values: CDR1 MNHEY, CDR2 SVGEGT. Trimming took 0 bases from V and 3 from J, leaving 9 bases between them. The CDR3 DNA sequence: TGTGCCAGCAGTTACTCCAGGGACGTCTACGAGCAGTACTTC. Residues: CASSYSRDVYEQYF.

The rearrangement joins TRBV10-3 to TRBJ2-5, with 8 bases lining up with TRBD1. The CDR3 runs 13 residues. The V and J ends lost 3 bases and 5 bases, in that order; junction bases with no gene match: 2. The V gene's germline CDR1 is ENHRY and CDR2 SYGVKD. This chain's CDR3 is CAISDRGLETQYF. For the CDR3, the DNA is TGTGCCATCAGTGACAGGGGGCTGGAGACCCAGTACTTC.

Written as DNA, the CDR3 is TGCAGTGCTAGGGCCCCTCAGGATAACTACGAGCAGTACTTC. As protein: CSARAPQDNYEQYF. The chain carries TRBV20-1 and TRBJ2-7; D call uncertain. CDR3 length equals 14 residues. Per the germline V gene, CDR1 is DFQATT and CDR2 is SNEGSKA (reference sequence). The ends were cut back, 3 bases at V and 3 bases at J, with 15 bases in the middle.

This clonotype was recorded once. The chain uses TRBV20-1 and TRBJ2-7, with 7 bases identical to TRBD1. Germline CDR1 DFQATT, CDR2 SNEGSKA (reference sequence). V was clipped by 3 bases and J by 1 base; unmatched bases: 6. The CDR3 spans 14 residues. This CDR3 reads CSARGDRESYEQYF. In DNA form, the CDR3 reads TGCAGTGCTAGGGGCGACAGGGAGTCCTACGAGCAGTACTTC.

This clonotype was picked up one time. The DNA of the CDR3 is TGTGCCAGCAGCACCCTAGCGGGAGGTAGCTCCTACGAGCAGTACTTC. Protein product: CASSTLAGGSSYEQYF. The V and J genes are TRBV21-1 and TRBJ2-7; the D call of TRBD2 is as the table states it, not checked on the DNA. TRBV21-1 is described as a pseudogene. The CDR3 is made up of 16 amino acids.

The genes are TRBV30 and TRBJ2-4, with D hard to call. This CDR3 has 14 residues. Trimming cost V 0 bases and J 2 bases, with 8 bases left between them. The germline CDR1 and CDR2 sequences are GTSNPN and SVGIG (reference sequence). CDR3 loop: CAWSVWGTKNIQYF. DNA of the CDR3: TGTGCCTGGAGTGTTTGGGGTACCAAAAACATTCAGTACTTC.

V gene TRBV19 combines with J gene TRBJ1-2; D is undetermined. CDR1 and CDR2 from the germline V gene are LNHDA and SQIVND (reference sequence). The CDR3 has 12 residues. Trimming removed 11 bases from V and 4 bases from J, with 14 bases in between. In DNA form, the CDR3 reads TGTGCCGGCTCCACGGATTTCTATGGCTACACCTTC. Encoded protein: CAGSTDFYGYTF.

In this sample, this clonotype turned up a few times. V gene TRBV7-9 combines with J gene TRBJ2-5; D unclear. Germline CDR1 reads SEHNR; CDR2 reads FQNEAQ (reference sequence). Trimming cost V 6 bases and J 0 bases, with 5 bases left between them. The CDR3 is 12 amino acids. CDR3 bases: TGTGCCAGCAGTCCTTACCAAGAGACCCAGTACTTC. As protein: CASSPYQETQYF.

The chain has TRBV20-1 and TRBJ1-2; 8 positions agree with TRBD1. V gave up 3 bases and J gave up 2 bases; unmatched junction bases: 5. The length of the CDR3 is 14 residues. CDR1 DFQATT and CDR2 SNEGSKA come from the germline V gene (reference sequence). Here the CDR3 DNA reads TGCAGTGCTAGGGACAGGGAAAGAAACTATGGCTACACCTTC. It is translated as CSARDRERNYGYTF.

This chain connects TRBV29-1 to TRBJ2-7; 8 bases map to TRBD2. Germline V gene lookup returns CDR1 SQVTM and CDR2 ANQGSEA. This CDR3 is 14 amino acids long. After removal of 6 bases from V and 3 bases from J, the junction contained 10 bases not matched to a gene. The CDR3 nucleotides read TGCAGCGTCAGCAGCGCGGGAGGATACTACGAGCAGTACTTC. Encoded protein: CSVSSAGGYYEQYF.

The table lists this clonotype with a count of one. V gene TRBV25-1 combines with J gene TRBJ2-7; the D call may be TRBD1 or TRBD2 (5 bases each). The CDR3 consists of 14 residues. The V end lost 2 bases, the J end lost 3 bases, and 11 bases lay between the germline ends. Germline V gives CDR1 MGHDK, CDR2 SYGVNS. As DNA, the CDR3 is TGTGCCAGCAGTGAAGGGGACGGCGGCTACGAGCAGTACTTC. It codes for CASSEGDGGYEQYF.

This clonotype was seen only once. V usage is TRBV6-2 or TRBV6-3 and J usage is TRBJ2-1; no definite D call. The V end lost 4 bases, the J end lost 4 bases, and 26 bases lay between the germline ends. The CDR3 loop spans 19 amino acids. CDR1 is MNHEY and CDR2 is SVGEGT in the germline V gene. CDR3 in DNA: TGTGCCAGCAGTTCCTACGACCATCGTACGGGTTCTTTGTACAATGAGCAGTTCTTC. This gives the protein CASSSYDHRTGSLYNEQFF.

The V call is TRBV4-3, the J call TRBJ2-7, with D maybe TRBD2 (6 bases). V dropped 4 bases and J dropped 1 base, with 11 bases sitting between them. Germline V CDR1 and CDR2: LGHNA, YSLEER. CDR3 size: 14 residues. The CDR3 region is CASSPFGGSYEQYF. CDR3 nucleotides: TGCGCCAGCAGCCCATTTGGGGGGTCCTACGAGCAGTACTTC.

The chain combines TRBV20-1 with TRBJ2-1, with D unresolved. V gave up 0 bases and J gave up 3 bases, with 9 bases separating them. The CDR3 extends over 14 amino acids. Germline values: CDR1 DFQATT, CDR2 SNEGSKA (reference sequence). The CDR3 reads CSARDPAFYNEQFF. CDR3 sequence (DNA): TGCAGTGCTAGAGATCCGGCCTTCTACAATGAGCAGTTCTTC.

V is TRBV6-5 and J is TRBJ2-5; D gene ambiguous. Per the germline V gene, CDR1 is MNHEY and CDR2 is SVGAGI. Trimming cost V 6 bases and J 1 base, with 9 bases left between them. The length of the CDR3 is 13 residues. The CDR3 DNA follows: TGTGCCAGCAGCAAACAGCCCCAAGAGACCCAGTACTTC. Protein: CASSKQPQETQYF.

This chain uses TRBV11-2 with TRBJ2-1; D uncertain. CDR1 and CDR2 from the germline V gene are SGHAT and FQNNGV. The CDR3 covers 14 residues. V lost 1 base to trimming and J lost 0 bases, with 4 bases between them. The CDR3, as DNA: TGTGCCAGCAGCTTAGCAAACTCCTACAATGAGCAGTTCTTC. This translates into CASSLANSYNEQFF.

CDR3 region: CASSFPSDSDTVHEQYF. The CDR3 DNA is TGTGCCAGCAGTTTCCCTTCGGACAGCGATACCGTCCACGAGCAGTACTTC. The chain combines TRBV27 with TRBJ2-7, with a tentative D call TRBD1 (6 bases). This CDR3 comprises 17 residues. Trimming removed 3 bases at V and 5 bases at J, with 23 bases between. The germline CDR1 and CDR2 sequences are MNHEY and SMNVEV (reference sequence).

The V and J genes are TRBV7-9 and TRBJ2-5, with a possible D match to TRBD1 (5 bases). Trimming stripped 0 bases from V and 1 base from J, with 9 bases between. This CDR3 is 15 amino acids long. CDR1 SEHNR and CDR2 FQNEAQ come from the germline V gene (reference sequence). The CDR3: CASSLALGAQETQYF. As DNA, the CDR3 is TGTGCCAGCAGCTTAGCGCTAGGGGCCCAAGAGACCCAGTACTTC.

The chain has TRBV24-1 and TRBJ2-5; TRBD1 matches at 8 bases. The CDR3 extends over 14 amino acids. Unmatched junction bases numbered 8, after V lost 10 bases and J lost 2 bases. The germline V gene encodes CDR1 KGHDR and CDR2 SFDVKD. The CDR3 loop reads CATSQGQDQETQYF. CDR3 nucleotides: TGTGCCACAAGCCAGGGACAGGATCAAGAGACCCAGTACTTC.

The chain joins TRBV20-1 to TRBJ2-7; 8 nucleotides line up with TRBD2. The CDR3 loop spans 15 amino acids. The V gene's germline CDR1 is DFQATT and CDR2 SNEGSKA (reference sequence). The ends lost 2 bases at V and 2 bases at J; junction bases unmatched: 8. Here the CDR3 reads CSARQTSDITYEQYF. The CDR3 region has the DNA TGCAGTGCTAGACAGACTAGCGACATTACCTACGAGCAGTACTTC.

This chain links TRBV6-4 with TRBJ2-2; no clear D gene. Germline V lookup: CDR1 MRHNA, CDR2 SNTAGT. The CDR3 is made up of 13 amino acids. The V and J ends lost 2 bases and 5 bases respectively, with 6 bases between them. CDR3 sequence: CASSDTETGELFF. The DNA for the CDR3 is TGTGCCAGCAGTGACACGGAGACCGGGGAGCTGTTTTTT.

This clonotype was picked up a small number of times. The CDR3 DNA reads as TGTGCCACCAGTGAGCGGGAGGAGATAGATACGCAGTATTTT. It codes for CATSEREEIDTQYF. J is TRBJ2-3 and V is TRBV24-1, with 8 positions matching TRBD2. Germline V gene data show CDR1 as KGHDR and CDR2 as SFDVKD. The CDR3 is 14 amino acids. V trimming: 4 bases; J trimming: 5 bases; junction bases outside the gene matches: 4.

This chain joins TRBV30 and TRBJ2-1; perhaps TRBD2 as D (5 bases). There are 16 residues in the CDR3. V was trimmed by 0 bases and J by 4 bases, leaving 16 bases between them. Germline V CDR1 and CDR2: GTSNPN, SVGIG (reference sequence). CDR3 DNA sequence: TGTGCCTGGAGTGTAAACCCCCAACTAGGATACAATGAGCAGTTCTTC. As protein: CAWSVNPQLGYNEQFF.

V is TRBV3-1 and J is TRBJ2-6; D ambiguous. The CDR3 covers 17 residues. Deletions cut 0 bases from V and 0 bases from J, with 9 bases between. The germline V gene has CDR1 LGHDT and CDR2 YNNKEL (reference sequence). CDR3 nucleotide sequence: TGTGCCAGCAGCCAAGAGGCCCATGTCTCTGGGGCCAACGTCCTGACTTTC. Its protein product is CASSQEAHVSGANVLTF.

This chain joins TRBV7-9 and TRBJ2-1; D is uncertain. The CDR3 contains 14 residues. Deletions cut 3 bases from V and 6 bases from J, with 12 bases between. Per germline, CDR1 SEHNR and CDR2 FQNEAQ (reference sequence). The CDR3 nucleotides are TGTGCCAGCAGCTTGGGTAGCTACTCCAATGAGCAGTTCTTC. As protein: CASSLGSYSNEQFF.